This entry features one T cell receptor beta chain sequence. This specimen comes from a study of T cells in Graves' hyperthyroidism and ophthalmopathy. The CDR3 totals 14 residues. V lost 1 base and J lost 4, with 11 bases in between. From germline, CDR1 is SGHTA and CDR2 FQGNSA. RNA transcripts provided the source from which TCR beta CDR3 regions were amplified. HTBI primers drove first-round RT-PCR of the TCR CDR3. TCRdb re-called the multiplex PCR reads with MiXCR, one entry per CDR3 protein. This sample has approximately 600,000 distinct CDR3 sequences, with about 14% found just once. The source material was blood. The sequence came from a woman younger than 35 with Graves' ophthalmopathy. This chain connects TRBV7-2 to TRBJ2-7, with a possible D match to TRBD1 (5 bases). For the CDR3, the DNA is TGTGCCAGCAGCTTAGATACAGGTCTTTACGAGCAGTACTTC. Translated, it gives CASSLDTGLYEQYF.